These 22 T cell receptor beta chains share one sample of origin, sequenced in a study of beta chain features in type 1 diabetes. For these TCRs, the target antigens are not known. Whole-study results and caveats: Moderate but significant shortening of TCRB CDR3s was recorded in all four CD4+ subsets from Type 1 diabetes patients.

Expressed TCRB transcripts were sequenced because the entire RNA isolate underwent reverse transcription. The data were produced by immunoSEQ multiplex PCR, yet TCRdb's version contains in-frame clones alone and is incomplete. The table includes around 150,000 clones, roughly 10% detected once. Sequencing was carried out using central memory CD4+ T cells from blood. These receptors all come from a woman in her twenties or thirties with type 1 diabetes.

The chain employs TRBV6-5 and TRBJ2-3; a possible D gene is TRBD1 (5 bases). V was shortened by 6 bases and J by 2 bases, with 12 bases between the two germline ends. CDR3 size: 14 residues. Germline CDR1 and CDR2: MNHEY and SVGAGI. CDR3 residues: CASSIRQITDTQYF. CDR3 coding DNA: TGTGCCAGCAGCATCAGACAGATCACAGATACGCAGTATTTT.

This clone was counted ten times or more. V gene TRBV5-6 combines with J gene TRBJ2-7, with D possibly being TRBD2 (6 bases). This CDR3 is built from 13 residues. The V gene's germline CDR1 is SGHDT and CDR2 YYEEEE. V lost 0 bases and J 8 bases, leaving 12 bases between the germline ends. The chain's CDR3 is CASSLVEGGQQYF. CDR3 DNA: TGTGCCAGCAGCTTGGTGGAGGGCGGCCAGCAGTACTTC.

The V gene is TRBV11-2, the J gene TRBJ2-7; 13 bases line up with TRBD2. V trimming: 1 base; J trimming: 2 bases; junction bases outside the gene matches: 8. CDR3 size: 18 residues. Germline V gene lookup returns CDR1 SGHAT and CDR2 FQNNGV. The CDR3 here is CASSLALRTSGGAYEQYF. In DNA, the CDR3 is TGTGCCAGCAGCTTAGCCCTCAGGACTAGCGGGGGAGCCTACGAGCAGTACTTC.

This clone was detected only a few times. Compared with germline, one end of the junction differs, possibly owing to a read error. The genes are TRBV9 and TRBJ2-3; 7 nucleotides match TRBD2. The length of the CDR3 is 14 residues. Germline V gene lookup returns CDR1 SGDLS and CDR2 YYNGEE. The CDR3 coding sequence is TGCGGGGGGACTCCGTTGCAAAACACAGATACGCAGTATTTT. Protein: CGGTPLQNTDTQYF.

This clone was counted between two and nine times. The chain links TRBV7-9 to TRBJ2-6; D might be TRBD1 (5 bases). Germline CDR1 is SEHNR and CDR2 is FQNEAQ (reference sequence). Trimming took 5 bases from V and 1 from J, leaving 9 bases between them. The CDR3 has 15 residues. The chain's CDR3 is CASSQQGSGANVLTF. In DNA, the CDR3 is TGTGCCAGCAGCCAGCAGGGTTCTGGGGCCAACGTCCTGACTTTC.

The chain combines TRBV6-1 with TRBJ2-3, with 7 bases aligning to TRBD2. The V gene end was trimmed by 8 bases and the J gene end by 7 bases; junction bases not matched to a gene: 15. CDR1 MNHNS and CDR2 SASEGT come from the germline V gene. The CDR3 contains 15 residues. Here the CDR3 DNA reads TGTGCCAGCGGGGCCAGCGTTCGGGGGGACTATACGCAGTATTTT. Translating it yields CASGASVRGDYTQYF.

The rearrangement uses TRBV28 and TRBJ2-2, with D perhaps TRBD2 (6 bases). The CDR3 runs to 15 residues. Germline CDR1 is MDHEN and CDR2 is SYDVKM. The ends were cut back, 2 bases at V and 6 bases at J, with 13 bases in the middle. CDR3 in DNA: TGTGCCAGCAGTTTACTCGGGAGCTCGGCCGGGGAGCTGTTTTTT. Its protein product is CASSLLGSSAGELFF.

This clone was observed a handful of times. The J gene is TRBJ2-3, the V gene TRBV29-1; D is uncertain. Germline values: CDR1 SQVTM, CDR2 ANQGSEA. The CDR3 totals 10 residues. V dropped 8 bases and J dropped 4 bases, with 7 bases sitting between them. The CDR3 DNA sequence: TGCAGCACTTGGTCAGATACGCAGTATTTT. As protein: CSTWSDTQYF.

This clone was observed a few times. The J gene is TRBJ2-2, the V gene TRBV30, with D maybe TRBD1 (5 bases). CDR1 and CDR2 (germline): GTSNPN, SVGIG (reference sequence). V lost 2 bases to trimming and J lost 2 bases, with 12 bases between them. The CDR3 is made up of 15 amino acids. The CDR3 coding sequence is TGTGCCTGGAGTTCTTTAGGACAAAACACCGGGGAGCTGTTTTTT. Amino acids: CAWSSLGQNTGELFF.

The rearrangement links TRBV14 to TRBJ2-5, with unresolved D. The CDR3 loop spans 14 amino acids. Germline V CDR1 and CDR2: SGHDN, FVKESK. Trimming cost V 4 bases and J 5 bases, with 14 bases left between them. The CDR3 protein is CASSLPQSWETQYF. CDR3 coding DNA: TGTGCCAGCAGCCTCCCCCAGTCGTGGGAGACCCAGTACTTC.

This clone turned up a few times. V is TRBV7-6 and J is TRBJ2-5, with 7 bases aligning to TRBD1. J was trimmed by 4 bases and V by 5 bases; bases with no gene match: 7. This CDR3 has 14 amino acids. Germline CDR1 SGHVS, CDR2 FNYEAQ. CDR3 region: CASSVRQGGETQYF. The CDR3 bases are TGTGCCAGCAGCGTACGACAGGGTGGAGAGACCCAGTACTTC.

This rearrangement joins TRBV23-1 to TRBJ2-3; D remains unclear. TRBV23-1 is annotated as an ORF whose role is uncertain. This CDR3 spans 16 amino acids. Trimming took 0 bases from V and 1 from J, leaving 11 bases between them. CDR3: CASSQSDKRRTDTQYF. CDR3 coding DNA: TGCGCCAGCAGTCAATCTGACAAACGGCGCACAGATACGCAGTATTTT.

J is TRBJ2-6 and V is TRBV6-1; no clear D. This CDR3 contains 15 residues. The V end lost 7 bases, the J end lost 2 bases, and 12 bases lay between the germline ends. Germline-derived CDR1 and CDR2 are MNHNS and SASEGT. The CDR3 is CASNPSNAGANVLTF. The CDR3 DNA sequence: TGTGCCAGCAACCCGAGTAACGCTGGGGCCAACGTCCTGACTTTC.

This chain uses TRBV5-1 with TRBJ1-1, with 7 bases lining up with TRBD1. The CDR3 totals 14 residues. The germline V gene encodes CDR1 SGHRS and CDR2 YFSETQ. V lost 3 bases and J lost 3; bases outside the gene matches: 5. Written as DNA, the CDR3 is TGCGCCAGCAGCTCTGGGACAGCGGACACTGAAGCTTTCTTT. This sequence encodes CASSSGTADTEAFF.

The sample holds a few counts of this clone. The CDR3 DNA sequence: TGTGCCAGCTCACCGTCGACAGGGGATTTGGCAAAACTGTTTTTT. It codes for CASSPSTGDLAKLFF. The genes are TRBV18 and TRBJ1-4; TRBD1 matches at 8 bases. CDR1 and CDR2 from the germline V gene are KGHSH and LQKENI. V shed 3 bases and J 10 bases; nucleotides not matched to a gene: 10. This CDR3 is 15 amino acids long.

In its sample, this clone was seen a few times. V usage is TRBV6-6 and J usage is TRBJ2-4; D remains unclear. The CDR3 runs 14 residues. V lost 2 bases and J lost 1, with 6 bases in between. The germline V gene has CDR1 MNHNY and CDR2 SVGAGI (reference sequence). For the CDR3, the DNA is TGTGCCAGCAGTTACATCGGGGCCAAAAACATTCAGTACTTC. Translation gives CASSYIGAKNIQYF.

The sample holds a few counts of this clone. The chain joins TRBV4-1 to TRBJ2-1; 10 bases agree with TRBD2. V lost 3 bases and J lost 3; bases outside the gene matches: 5. Germline V gene lookup returns CDR1 MGHRA and CDR2 YSYEKL. This CDR3 is 16 amino acids long. The CDR3 bases are TGCGCCAGCAGCCAGAGGGGACTAGCGAACTACAATGAGCAGTTCTTC. Its translation: CASSQRGLANYNEQFF.

This clone was seen only a few times. The chain joins TRBV4-1 to TRBJ2-5; 8 nucleotides line up with TRBD2. Germline CDR1 and CDR2: MGHRA and YSYEKL. This CDR3 is built from 17 residues. Germline trimming cut 0 bases from V and 5 bases from J; bases unmatched to any gene: 11. CDR3 residues: CASSQDYQLAGDETQYF. DNA for the CDR3: TGCGCCAGCAGCCAAGACTACCAGCTAGCGGGTGATGAGACCCAGTACTTC.

This clone has only a few counts. The junction departs from the called germline gene at one end, perhaps through a read error. The rearrangement joins TRBV6-6 to TRBJ1-2, with D unresolved. The CDR3 consists of 11 residues. Germline V gives CDR1 MNHNY, CDR2 SVGAGI (reference sequence). CDR3 bases: TGTGCCAGCAGTTACTCGGGTGCCGGGAGCTTC. It translates to CASSYSGAGSF.

This clone was recorded many times. The chain is built from TRBV5-1 and TRBJ2-7; no firm D call. Between the trimmed V and J ends, which lost 2 bases and 0 bases, there was a span of 12 bases. Per germline, CDR1 SGHRS and CDR2 YFSETQ. This CDR3 is 15 amino acids long. The CDR3: CASSFEAESSYEQYF. CDR3 DNA sequence: TGCGCCAGCAGCTTTGAGGCGGAAAGCTCCTACGAGCAGTACTTC.

Concerning this clone itself: One junction end does not reproduce the germline sequence, and a read error may be involved. The rearrangement uses TRBV30 and TRBJ1-2, with 10 positions matching TRBD1. Looked up from germline, CDR1 is GTSNPN and CDR2 is SVGIG (reference sequence). The CDR3 covers 15 residues. The chain's CDR3 is CAWREVLGTGEKISF. The CDR3 coding sequence is TGTGCCTGGAGAGAAGTTCTGGGGACAGGGGAAAAGATTTCCTTC.

This clone was seen only a few times. The chain combines TRBV28 with TRBJ1-3; the match to TRBD1 covers 10 bases. Germline V gene data show CDR1 as MDHEN and CDR2 as SYDVKM. The CDR3 sequence is 17 residues long. The trim removed 3 bases at V and 4 bases at J, leaving 9 bases unmatched. The CDR3 region is CASSFLPGTGEGNTIYF. The CDR3 DNA reads as TGTGCCAGCAGTTTCCTTCCCGGGACAGGGGAGGGAAACACCATATATTTT.